The clone carrying this T cell receptor (beta chain) was seen a handful of times. This record comes from a study of early T cells in non-severe SARS-CoV-2 infection. There are 15 residues in the CDR3. Trimming left V 5 bases short and J 0 bases short, with 11 bases between. The protocol attached unique molecular identifiers to individual cDNA molecules. TCRdb reprocessed the 5' RACE reads with MiXCR, giving one entry per CDR3 protein. The sample yields about 36,000 distinct CDR3 sequences, approximately 9.9% seen once. This chain uses TRBV12-3 or TRBV12-4 with TRBJ2-1, with D unclear. The specimen was whole blood. This sequence originates from an adult who was a healthcare worker with PCR-confirmed SARS-CoV-2 infection or an uninfected control (not recorded which). DNA for the CDR3: TGTGCCAGCAGTGCGGTCCTATTCTCCTACAATGAGCAGTTCTTC. Amino acids: CASSAVLFSYNEQFF.